Listed here are 8 T cell receptor beta chains from one sample, sequenced in a study of T cell changes during pregnancy in multiple sclerosis. Some clones are missing from TCRdb's copy, which holds only in-frame ones; the method was immunoSEQ multiplex PCR. The data hold tens of thousands of clones, with roughly 94% observed a single time. Sequencing was performed on peripheral blood, taken after pregnancy. The receptor source for this set is a female donor in good health, enrolled as a control in a pregnancy study.

The chain uses TRBV5-1 and TRBJ2-2, with 7 bases aligning to TRBD2. Germline CDR1 is SGHRS and CDR2 is YFSETQ. V shed 6 bases and J 0 bases; nucleotides not matched to a gene: 2. The CDR3 length is 14 residues. As DNA, the CDR3 is TGCGCCAGCATGAGCGGGGCGAACACCGGGGAGCTGTTTTTT. This codes for CASMSGANTGELFF.

The rearrangement uses TRBV4-1 and TRBJ2-1; D may be TRBD1 (8 bases). The CDR3 totals 15 residues. Per germline, CDR1 MGHRA and CDR2 YSYEKL. The germline V and J ends were trimmed by 6 bases and 6 bases, with 18 bases remaining between them. In DNA form, the CDR3 reads TGCGCCAGCAGATACCCAGGGGGCGGGAGCAATGAGCAGTTCTTC. It encodes CASRYPGGGSNEQFF.

The V call is TRBV27, the J call TRBJ2-7; D is ambiguous. The CDR3 has 11 amino acids. V dropped 4 bases and J dropped 9 bases, with 10 bases sitting between them. Germline V gene lookup returns CDR1 MNHEY and CDR2 SMNVEV (reference sequence). CDR3: CASSSGIGQYF. In nucleotides, the CDR3 is TGTGCCAGCAGTTCAGGTATCGGGCAGTACTTC.

This chain links TRBV28 with TRBJ2-3; TRBD1 matches 10 bases. Germline trimming cut 5 bases from V and 4 bases from J; bases unmatched to any gene: 12. CDR3 length: 17 residues. Germline V gene lookup returns CDR1 MDHEN and CDR2 SYDVKM. DNA of the CDR3: TGTGCCAGCAGTCTGGGACCCGGGACAGGGGCTCCAGATACGCAGTATTTT. Protein sequence: CASSLGPGTGAPDTQYF.

The V and J genes are TRBV5-1 and TRBJ2-1; the match to TRBD2 covers 9 bases. Germline values: CDR1 SGHRS, CDR2 YFSETQ. The J segment lost 5 bases and the V segment lost 0 bases, leaving 3 bases of the junction unmatched. The CDR3 spans 15 residues. The CDR3: CASSLALAGHNEQFF. CDR3 sequence (DNA): TGCGCCAGCAGCTTGGCGCTAGCGGGGCACAATGAGCAGTTCTTC.

The chain has TRBV14 and TRBJ2-1, with TRBD2 identical over 8 bases. V lost 3 bases to trimming and J lost 10 bases; unmatched junction nucleotides: 8. Per the germline V gene, CDR1 is SGHDN and CDR2 is FVKESK. The CDR3 has 14 residues. As DNA, the CDR3 is TGTGCCAGCAGCCAGGCGGGAGGACGTTGGGAGCAGTTCTTC. This gives the protein CASSQAGGRWEQFF.

The chain recombines TRBV5-1 with TRBJ2-7, with a tentative D call TRBD1 (6 bases). V gave up 4 bases and J gave up 2 bases, with 19 bases separating them. Germline loops: CDR1 SGHRS, CDR2 YFSETQ. The CDR3 is 16 residues long. The CDR3 is CASSLPTGRGTYEQYF. CDR3 bases: TGCGCCAGCAGCCTACCGACAGGCAGAGGGACCTACGAGCAGTACTTC.

V is TRBV7-7 and J is TRBJ2-3, with 8 bases identical to TRBD1. The CDR3 contains 15 residues. Unmatched junction bases numbered 9, after V lost 5 bases and J lost 5 bases. Per the germline V gene, CDR1 is SSHAT and CDR2 is FNYEAQ (reference sequence). CDR3: CASSRTGQWGDTQYF. CDR3 nucleotide sequence: TGTGCCAGCAGCCGGACAGGGCAGTGGGGAGATACGCAGTATTTT.